One T cell receptor (beta chain) is described in this entry. Its specific antigen is unknown. Per-base qualities were not stored, and no clone one base away is much larger. The data originate from a study of blood T cells in healthy people across ages (dated by TCRdb to between 2015 and 2016). Broadly, across the study: Template switching captured roughly one uniquely barcoded TCR beta cDNA molecule per two T cells in model experiments. To track age-related changes in TCR beta repertoire diversity, the study relied on deep sequencing normalized with unique cDNA molecular identifiers. Donors were grouped into four age groups: young (average approximately 15 years), middle-aged (about 38), aged (62) and long-lived (around 80). Donors of different ages were randomly distributed across sequencing lanes to avoid experimental bias. For two donors (one aged 18 to 29 and one aged 80 or older), the study analyzed two additional independent replicas of 1 million unique cDNA reads from the same blood draw.

Systemically healthy Caucasian individuals from Russia, over 30 in total and aged 6 to 90 years, were included as donors. Each donor gave roughly 9.5 milliliters of peripheral blood, collected into EDTA-treated Vacutainer tubes. Ficoll-Paque density-gradient centrifugation was used to isolate PBMCs, with at least 6 million obtained per sample. Trizol reagent was used to extract total RNA from PBMCs, with at least 6 micrograms per sample. The percentages of naive CD45RAhigh/CD27high T cells were determined by flow cytometry on a PBMC aliquot from every donor. The paper's findings and limits, for the study overall: Compared with the aged group, the long-lived group had more naive CD4+ T cells, fewer expanded clones and increased TCR diversity, suggesting age selection. Observed TCR beta diversity per million T cells fell roughly linearly with age, and a significant reduction was already apparent by age roughly 40. Because profiling used bulk unsorted PBMCs, naive and antigen-experienced compartments could not be compared conclusively. Estimates of total diversity based on one million sequenced T cells were regarded as lower bounds and as underestimates. Because donor CMV infection status was unknown, age-related changes in expanded clonotypes were potentially confounded. There was a strong correlation between observed TCR beta diversity and the percentage of naive T cells measured by flow cytometry.

The library was built by means of 5' RACE. These reads were obtained on an Illumina HiSeq 2500. A second PCR of about 6 to 12 cycles was run with a J-beta primer mix and a sample-barcoded 5' primer. A template-switch 5' adaptor carrying 12 random nucleotides introduced a unique molecular identifier onto each TCR beta cDNA molecule. Each sample yielded at least 2.5 million CDR3-containing paired-end reads. All of the RNA was converted into first-strand cDNA using the Mint cDNA synthesis kit, with a TRBC-specific oligonucleotide serving as the primer. All cDNA was treated with uracil-DNA glycosylase and then went through a first 18-cycle PCR with the universal primers M1SS and BC2_uni_R. On the study's bioinformatics: For normalization, 1 million high-quality reads were randomly selected from each sample, with every read carrying a distinct molecular identifier. Reads sharing molecular identifiers were discarded rather than binned into consensus sequences. CDR3 identification, clonotype clustering and error correction used MiTCR with a Q25 quality threshold and the strictest error-elimination algorithm. A nonparametric unseen species model with Euler transformation was used to estimate a lower bound on total TCR beta diversity. Clones were called with MiXCR by TCRdb after fastp trimmed the public reads at Q25, and only in-frame beta chains were retained. Every distinct CDR3 protein forms one entry, paired with its most common genes and DNA. For this entry, the V and J calls and clone size follow TCRdb and not the study's own pipeline. Recorded for this sample are around 900,000 distinct CDR3 sequences; approximately 50% of them occurred a single time. The top ten hold around 21% of the sample.

The TCR comes from a woman aged 55 to 70 in good health. Sequencing used blood.

The encoded CDR3 is CASNFRGTDTEAFF. The nucleotides read TGTGCCAGCAACTTCAGGGGCACGGACACTGAAGCTTTCTTT. Here the chain combines TRBV7-9 and TRBJ1-1, with TRBD1 as a weak D call on 6 bases. V is pared back by 7 bases and J by 3 bases, with 15 bases lying between the germline termini. For CDR1 and CDR2, the germline V gene (reference sequence) lists SEHNR and FQNEAQ. From cysteine to phenylalanine, the CDR3 is 14 amino acids long. The read is trimmed to its CDR3 DNA, 42 bases read in frame from base 1.